Listed here are 27 T cell receptor beta chains from one sample, sequenced in a study of blood T cell repertoires in COVID-19. Only in-frame clones appear in the TCRdb table, and some are missing; sequencing was by immunoSEQ multiplex PCR. The repertoire includes 250,000 to 400,000 clones, around 87% of them detected once, and under 5.5% sits in the top ten. Sequencing input: PBMCs or T cells enriched from blood (not recorded which). The receptors come from a woman in her 30s who had recovered from COVID-19.

This clone has just a few counts. V gene TRBV7-6 combines with J gene TRBJ1-2, with a tentative D call TRBD1 (5 bases). The CDR3 loop spans 21 amino acids. Between the trimmed V and J ends, which lost 5 bases and 4 bases, there was a span of 35 bases. Germline-derived CDR1 and CDR2 are SGHVS and FNYEAQ. The CDR3 DNA reads TGTGCCAGCAGCGAAGGAGGGGTTACAGAGGCTAGGGCTCGGAATAGCTATGGCTACACCTTC. It specifies CASSEGGVTEARARNSYGYTF.

This chain connects TRBV10-3 to TRBJ1-6; 8 nucleotides match TRBD1. The V gene's germline CDR1 is ENHRY and CDR2 SYGVKD. V was pared by 3 bases and J by 10 bases, with 14 bases of the junction left unmatched. There are 17 residues in the CDR3. This chain's CDR3 is CAISESGGVGNESPLHF. The CDR3 nucleotides are TGTGCCATCAGTGAATCAGGGGGCGTTGGGAATGAATCACCCCTCCACTTT.

The CDR3 bases are TGTGCCTGTCACCGGGACATCTATAATTCACCCCTCCACTTT. Amino acids: CACHRDIYNSPLHF. The chain couples TRBV30 to TRBJ1-6, with TRBD1 as a possible D gene (6 bases). Germline V gene data show CDR1 as GTSNPN and CDR2 as SVGIG (reference sequence). Trimming cost V 6 bases and J 3 bases, with 12 bases left between them. The CDR3 sequence is 14 residues long.

The chain combines TRBV28 with TRBJ1-2; 7 positions match TRBD1. The CDR3 has 15 residues. From germline, CDR1 is MDHEN and CDR2 SYDVKM. Unmatched junction bases numbered 7, after V lost 2 bases and J lost 4 bases. The chain's CDR3 is CASSLERTGAYGYTF. CDR3 DNA: TGTGCCAGCAGTTTAGAACGTACAGGGGCCTATGGCTACACCTTC.

The chain has TRBV27 and TRBJ1-1, with D hard to call. The germline V gene has CDR1 MNHEY and CDR2 SMNVEV (reference sequence). Trimming removed 3 bases at V and 1 base at J, with 6 bases between. This CDR3 region has 13 residues. The CDR3 DNA reads TGTGCCAGCAGTTTCTATCCGAACACTGAAGCTTTCTTT. Encoded protein: CASSFYPNTEAFF.

The chain has TRBV5-6 and TRBJ1-1, with unresolved D. The length of the CDR3 is 12 residues. Germline V gene sequence: CDR1 SGHDT, CDR2 YYEEEE. The V gene lost 0 bases and the J gene lost 11 bases, with 11 bases spanning the gap. The CDR3 DNA sequence: TGTGCCAGCAGCTTGGTCGGCACGGGGGCTTTCTTT. Protein sequence: CASSLVGTGAFF.

This clone was seen once. This chain connects TRBV7-2 to TRBJ1-3, with TRBD1 as a possible D gene (6 bases). In germline, CDR1 is SGHTA, CDR2 FQGNSA. This CDR3 region has 18 residues. V gave up 4 bases and J gave up 0 bases, with 19 bases separating them. CDR3 region: CASSSYITPRGSGNTIYF. The CDR3 DNA reads as TGTGCCAGCAGCTCTTATATTACCCCCAGGGGCTCTGGAAACACCATATATTTT.

The J gene is TRBJ1-1, the V gene TRBV3-1 (or the pseudogene TRBV3-2), with TRBD1 matching over 7 bases. The CDR3 is 13 residues long. V lost 3 bases to trimming and J lost 3 bases; unmatched junction nucleotides: 1. Germline lookup yields CDR1 LGHDT and CDR2 YNNKEL (reference sequence). CDR3 DNA: TGTGCCAGCAGCCACAGGGGGGACACTGAAGCTTTCTTT. The encoded protein is CASSHRGDTEAFF.

V is TRBV6-6 and J is TRBJ1-2; D ambiguous. Between the trimmed V and J ends, which lost 6 bases and 6 bases, there was a span of 14 bases. The CDR3 covers 13 residues. The germline gives CDR1 MNHNY, CDR2 SVGAGI (reference sequence). CDR3 sequence: CASSEPIGHGYTF. The CDR3 coding sequence is TGTGCCAGCAGCGAACCAATTGGGCATGGCTACACCTTC.

The CDR3 bases are TGTGCCAGCAGCTTGGGGGGACTAGCGTCTGAGACCCAGTACTTC. Protein product: CASSLGGLASETQYF. The chain joins TRBV5-4 to TRBJ2-5; 10 nucleotides line up with TRBD2. Trimming cost V 0 bases and J 5 bases; bases outside gene matches: 4. There are 15 residues in the CDR3. Germline loops: CDR1 SGHNT, CDR2 YYREEE (reference sequence).

The chain carries TRBV27 and TRBJ1-4; 9 nucleotides agree with TRBD1. Germline trimming cut 5 bases from V and 3 bases from J; bases unmatched to any gene: 1. CDR1 is MNHEY, CDR2 SMNVEV, per germline (reference sequence). The CDR3 consists of 14 residues. Here the CDR3 reads CASSRTGANEKLFF. CDR3 bases: TGTGCCAGCAGTCGGACAGGGGCTAATGAAAAACTGTTTTTT.

The rearrangement uses TRBV5-4 and TRBJ2-5, with 7 bases matching TRBD1. After removal of 2 bases from V and 2 bases from J, the junction contained 6 bases not matched to a gene. Germline CDR1 SGHNT, CDR2 YYREEE (reference sequence). CDR3 length equals 15 residues. The CDR3 DNA reads as TGTGCCAGCAGCTTTAAGGGGGCCTTGCAAGAGACCCAGTACTTC. This encodes CASSFKGALQETQYF.

The V call is TRBV28, the J call TRBJ1-6; D is perhaps TRBD1 (5 bases). Germline values: CDR1 MDHEN, CDR2 SYDVKM. This CDR3 region has 14 residues. The V gene lost 2 bases and the J gene lost 7 bases, with 9 bases spanning the gap. This CDR3 reads CASSLTGKNSPLHF. The CDR3 coding sequence is TGTGCCAGCAGTTTAACAGGCAAGAATTCACCCCTCCACTTT.

The gene calls are TRBV3-1 (or the pseudogene TRBV3-2) and TRBJ1-1, with D uncertain. CDR1 and CDR2 from the germline V gene are LGHDT and YNNKEL (reference sequence). This CDR3 has 13 residues. With 5 bases removed from V and 3 bases from J, the gap between germline ends came to 10 bases. The CDR3 here is CASSFRRDTEAFF. The CDR3 nucleotides read TGTGCCAGCAGCTTCCGACGGGACACTGAAGCTTTCTTT.

The rearrangement uses TRBV6-2 or TRBV6-3 and TRBJ2-2; 8 bases line up with TRBD1. The CDR3 extends over 16 amino acids. The germline V gene has CDR1 MNHEY and CDR2 SVGEGT. V shed 4 bases and J 1 base; nucleotides not matched to a gene: 5. The CDR3 region has the DNA TGTGCCAGCAGTTTTACCGGGACAGGGAACACCGGGGAGCTGTTTTTT. This sequence encodes CASSFTGTGNTGELFF.

A remark on this clone: This sample also contains other DNA sequences that code for the same CDR3. The V call is TRBV5-1, the J call TRBJ1-1; tentatively, D is TRBD1 (5 bases). Per the germline V gene, CDR1 is SGHRS and CDR2 is YFSETQ. The length of the CDR3 is 14 residues. Between the trimmed V and J ends, which lost 2 bases and 2 bases, there was a span of 10 bases. This chain's CDR3 is CASSFRQGNTEAFF. DNA of the CDR3: TGCGCCAGCAGCTTTAGGCAGGGTAACACTGAAGCTTTCTTT.

With respect to this clone: This sample includes further DNA sequences coding for the same CDR3. The rearrangement links TRBV5-1 to TRBJ2-1; 7 bases agree with TRBD1. Unmatched junction bases numbered 3, after V lost 0 bases and J lost 3 bases. Germline assignment: CDR1 SGHRS and CDR2 YFSETQ. This CDR3 comprises 15 residues. CDR3 coding DNA: TGCGCCAGCAGCTTGGTCCCAGGGGGCTACAATGAGCAGTTCTTC. It translates to CASSLVPGGYNEQFF.

The CDR3 sequence is CASSHKTGTSQYNEQFF. The CDR3 nucleotides are TGTGCCAGCAGCCATAAAACCGGGACTAGCCAATACAATGAGCAGTTCTTC. The rearrangement joins TRBV5-6 to TRBJ2-1; 9 positions match TRBD2. With 4 bases clipped from V and 4 bases from J, the junction kept 12 bases outside the gene matches. Germline V CDR1 and CDR2: SGHDT, YYEEEE. The CDR3 sequence is 17 residues long.

The chain combines TRBV6-5 with TRBJ1-3, with TRBD1 matching over 9 bases. Germline V gene sequence: CDR1 MNHEY, CDR2 SVGAGI. With 6 bases clipped from V and 6 bases from J, the junction kept 6 bases outside the gene matches. This CDR3 contains 14 residues. The CDR3 DNA sequence: TGTGCCAGCAGGCCGGGACAGGGACTAAACACCATATATTTT. Encoded protein: CASRPGQGLNTIYF.

V gene TRBV30 combines with J gene TRBJ2-2; D not certain. Trimming took off 1 base at V and 8 bases at J, with 14 bases between the two ends. Germline CDR1 is GTSNPN and CDR2 is SVGIG (reference sequence). This CDR3 has 14 residues. DNA for the CDR3: TGTGCCTGGAGTGAACAGACGTCCTGGGGGGAGCTGTTTTTT. Residues: CAWSEQTSWGELFF.

The genes are TRBV10-3 and TRBJ1-6; D is possibly TRBD1 (6 bases). This CDR3 is 14 amino acids long. V was pared by 2 bases and J by 5 bases, with 7 bases between. Germline V lookup: CDR1 ENHRY, CDR2 SYGVKD. CDR3 DNA: TGTGCCATCAGTGAGAGGACAGATAATTCACCCCTCCACTTT. This encodes CAISERTDNSPLHF.

CDR3 sequence (DNA): TGCGCCAGCAGCCAAGAAGCGGCGGGGGTCTGGGAGACCCAGTACTTC. It translates to CASSQEAAGVWETQYF. The chain couples TRBV4-1 to TRBJ2-5, with TRBD2 identical over 7 bases. This CDR3 region has 16 residues. Trimming cost V 0 bases and J 5 bases; bases outside gene matches: 9. From germline, CDR1 is MGHRA and CDR2 YSYEKL.

The J gene is TRBJ2-7, the V gene TRBV19, with a weak D call TRBD1 (5 bases). Germline CDR1 and CDR2: LNHDA and SQIVND (reference sequence). The CDR3 sequence is 13 residues long. The V end lost 10 bases, the J end lost 3 bases, and 16 bases lay between the germline ends. The chain's CDR3 is CATSAPGFYEQYF. The CDR3 DNA follows: TGTGCCACCTCAGCCCCAGGGTTCTACGAGCAGTACTTC.

The J gene is TRBJ1-3, the V gene TRBV10-1; D might be TRBD1 (6 bases). Trimming shortened V by 3 bases and J by 0 bases, and 6 bases separated the two germline ends. CDR3 length equals 14 residues. Germline CDR1 and CDR2: WNHNN and SYGVQD (reference sequence). The CDR3 here is CASSDRGSGNTIYF. CDR3 bases: TGCGCCAGCAGTGACAGGGGCTCTGGAAACACCATATATTTT.

The V gene is TRBV19, the J gene TRBJ1-6; 7 positions match TRBD1. J gave up 10 bases and V 5 bases, and 5 bases lay outside the gene matches. The CDR3 is 13 amino acids. Germline CDR1 reads LNHDA; CDR2 reads SQIVND (reference sequence). As DNA, the CDR3 is TGTGCCAGTAGTGATACAGGGGACTCACCCCTCCACTTT. It translates to CASSDTGDSPLHF.

The V and J genes are TRBV20-1 and TRBJ2-4; D is possibly TRBD1 (6 bases). The length of the CDR3 is 15 residues. The V end lost 3 bases, the J end lost 7 bases, and 19 bases lay between the germline ends. Germline values: CDR1 DFQATT, CDR2 SNEGSKA (reference sequence). CDR3 bases: TGCAGTGCTAGTCAGGGGACAAGCCCCTCCAACATTCAGTACTTC. As protein: CSASQGTSPSNIQYF.

The chain has TRBV11-3 and TRBJ2-2; the D is unclear. Germline V CDR1 and CDR2: SGHNT, YENEEA. V lost 4 bases and J 5 bases, leaving 11 bases between the germline ends. This CDR3 region has 14 residues. This CDR3 is CASSSTFRTGELFF. For the CDR3, the DNA is TGTGCCAGCAGCTCCACCTTTCGGACCGGGGAGCTGTTTTTT. The variable domain in full, with the rest retrieved from reference TRBV11-3 and TRBJ2-2, is EAGVVQSPRYKIIEKKQPVAFWCNPISGHNTLYWYLQNLGQGPELLIRYENEEAVDDSQLPKDRFSAERLKGVDSTLKIQPAELGDSAVYLCASSSTFRTGELFFGEGSRLTVL.